The 5 T cell receptor beta chains listed next were all sequenced from one sample in a study of shared clonotypes between healthy human individuals. TCRdb's table, derived via immunoSEQ multiplex PCR, lists solely in-frame clones and lacks some. The data hold over a million clones, with 96% observed a single time. Sequenced sample: naive CD4+ T cells sorted from blood. The subset denotes: CD45RA+ positively selected. The origin of the receptors is a man aged 25-40 years in good health.

V usage is TRBV10-3 and J usage is TRBJ2-5; D is perhaps TRBD1 (5 bases). Deletions cut 4 bases from V and 2 bases from J, with 11 bases between. The CDR3 sequence is 14 residues long. In germline, CDR1 is ENHRY, CDR2 SYGVKD. The CDR3 DNA follows: TGTGCCATCAGTGGAGGACACAATCAAGAGACCCAGTACTTC. It yields the protein CAISGGHNQETQYF.

The V and J genes are TRBV28 and TRBJ2-7; no clear D gene. The CDR3 runs 12 residues. Germline V gives CDR1 MDHEN, CDR2 SYDVKM. V was trimmed by 0 bases and J by 6 bases, leaving 6 bases between them. In DNA form, the CDR3 reads TGTGCCAGCAGTTTATGGGGTGCCGAGCAGTACTTC. Translation: CASSLWGAEQYF.

This clone was detected only once. A single base separates this from a much larger clone, so it may be a read error. The sample contains more than one DNA sequence encoding this CDR3. The chain recombines TRBV9 with TRBJ2-1, with 11 positions matching TRBD2. The V gene's germline CDR1 is SGDLS and CDR2 YYNGEE. This CDR3 region has 17 residues. The CDR3 DNA reads TGCGCCAGCAGCGTAGAGATAGGGACTAGCGGTTACAATGAGCAGTTCTTC. Its translation is CASSVEIGTSGYNEQFF. Full variable domain (rest looked up from reference TRBV9 and TRBJ2-1): DSGVTQTPKHLITATGQRVTLRCSPRSGDLSVYWYQQSLDQGLQFLIQYYNGEERAKGNILERFSAQQFPDLHSELNLSSLELGDSALYFCASSVEIGTSGYNEQFFGPGTRLTVL.

The chain joins TRBV5-6 to TRBJ2-7, with D perhaps matching TRBD1 or TRBD2 (5 bases each). With 1 base removed from V and 1 base from J, the gap between germline ends came to 15 bases. This CDR3 has 16 residues. CDR1 SGHDT and CDR2 YYEEEE come from the germline V gene. The CDR3 nucleotides are TGTGCCAGCAGCTTGAGTAGGGGACGGGATTCCTACGAGCAGTACTTC. It specifies CASSLSRGRDSYEQYF.

This clone was seen a few times. V gene TRBV5-1 combines with J gene TRBJ1-1, with D unclear. CDR3 size: 14 residues. V lost 4 bases and J lost 3, with 13 bases in between. Germline-derived CDR1 and CDR2 are SGHRS and YFSETQ. CDR3 coding DNA: TGCGCCAGCAGCCCTTTGATGAGTCACACTGAAGCTTTCTTT. Translated, it gives CASSPLMSHTEAFF.